This T cell receptor (beta chain) was captured in a study of blood T cell repertoires in COVID-19. In the study overall: Some COVID-19 samples were acute and others convalescent; all came from the United States, Italy and Spain. Sources were T cells, B-cell-depleted T cells, or PBMCs; the material itself was cDNA or gDNA.

Trimming took 0 bases from V and 6 from J, leaving 7 bases between them. Germline loops: CDR1 KGHDR, CDR2 SFDVKD. The CDR3 consists of 14 residues. This clone occurred a few times. Authors' analysis steps: The authors estimated nucleated cell counts from reference gene primer amplification. Sequencing used immunoSEQ multiplex PCR; TCRdb keeps in-frame clones, though not all of them. V and J calls and clone size come straight from that table; D and trimming were deduced from the DNA. The sample lists about 150,000 clones, approximately 85% occurring once. The chain uses TRBV24-1 and TRBJ2-2; no definite D call. The TCR originated in a woman aged 55-69 years with COVID-19, enrolled during active disease. The sequenced sample consisted of peripheral blood. In nucleotides, the CDR3 is TGTGCCACCAGTGATTTGAAGCATGCCGGGGAGCTGTTTTTT. Protein: CATSDLKHAGELFF.